The rows below give T cell receptor beta chains drawn from one sample of a study of blood T cell repertoires in COVID-19. Here immunoSEQ multiplex PCR was the method, and the copy in TCRdb shows in-frame clones only, minus some. Of some 37,000 clones in the sample, 86% are singletons; the top ten hold 19%. Specimen: peripheral blood. Receptor source: a man over 45 in a cohort sampled during active COVID-19. Each CDR3 is given with its conserved first and last residue. D genes are given only for firm matches. Some rows mark clone size as missing; the rest say once, few, many or name a class of expanded clone.

j_call d_call v_call clone_size cdr3_nt cdr3_aa
TRBJ1-4 NA TRBV4-1 NA TGCGCCAGCAGCCTCGGAACGTTCGGGAGGGATGAAAAACTGTTTTTT CASSLGTFGRDEKLFF
TRBJ2-5 TRBD2 TRBV24-1 NA TGTGCCACCAGTGATTTCCCTACCGGGACTAGCGGGAGGAGGAGACAAGAGACCCAGTACTTC CATSDFPTGTSGRRRQETQYF
TRBJ2-1 TRBD1 TRBV9 NA TGTGCCAGCAGCGGGCAGGACAGGCCGTACAATGAGCAGTTCTTC CASSGQDRPYNEQFF
TRBJ2-3 TRBD2 TRBV4-1 NA TGCGCCAGCAGCCCTCTAGCGGGGGGCACAGATACGCAGTATTTT CASSPLAGGTDTQYF
TRBJ2-1 NA TRBV13 NA TGTGCCAGCGGGGGAGGAGACAATGAGCAGTTCTTC CASGGGDNEQFF
TRBJ2-5 NA TRBV18 once TGTGCCAGCTCACTGTTCCCTTTGACTCAGGGGAAAGATCGCCAAGAGACCCAGTACTTC CASSLFPLTQGKDRQETQYF
TRBJ2-3 NA TRBV5-1 NA TGCGCCAGCACGACATCCTCTAGCACAGATACGCAGTATTTT CASTTSSSTDTQYF
TRBJ2-3 TRBD2 TRBV6-5 NA TGTGCCAGCAGCCTTACTAGCGGATGGACAGATACGCAGTATTTT CASSLTSGWTDTQYF
TRBJ1-5 TRBD1 TRBV27 NA TGTGCCACCTCCCTGGGACAGGGGTATAGGGAGCATTTT CATSLGQGYREHF
TRBJ1-6 NA TRBV7-9 NA TGTGCCAGCAGCCCAGGGGTATGGGTGGCGAATTCACCCCTCCACTTT CASSPGVWVANSPLHF
TRBJ2-1 NA TRBV6-5 NA TGTGCCAGCAGTCTCACAGGGATGGTCTACAATGAGCAGTTCTTC CASSLTGMVYNEQFF
TRBJ2-1 NA TRBV6-2/TRBV6-3 NA TGTGCCAGCAGTTACGAGGGTCTTTACAATGAGCAGTTCTTC CASSYEGLYNEQFF
TRBJ2-1 TRBD2 TRBV5-5 NA TGTGCCAGCAGCCTAGCGGACCTAGCCTTCAATGAGCAGTTCTTC CASSLADLAFNEQFF
TRBJ1-5 NA TRBV30 NA TGTGCCTGGACCACAGGGATTAGCAATCAGCCCCAGCATTTT CAWTTGISNQPQHF
TRBJ2-5 TRBD2 TRBV18 NA TGTGCCAGCTCCCCAAAAAGCGGGGGATTCGATGGGGAGACCCAGTACTTC CASSPKSGGFDGETQYF
TRBJ2-2 NA TRBV30 few TGTGCCTGGGGGGAGGTAGCCGGGGAGCTGTTTTTT CAWGEVAGELFF
TRBJ2-2 TRBD1 TRBV7-9 once TGTGCCAGCAGCACCCGGGACAGGAACACCGGGGAGCTGTTTTTT CASSTRDRNTGELFF
TRBJ1-2 TRBD1 TRBV27 NA TGTGCCAGCAGCTCGAGGGCCCAGGGGGCTTATTATGGCTACACCTTC CASSSRAQGAYYGYTF
TRBJ1-2 TRBD1 TRBV9 once TGTGCCAGCAGCGGGGGGACAGGGTTGAGTCGGGATGGCTACACCTTC CASSGGTGLSRDGYTF
TRBJ2-3 TRBD2 TRBV10-2 few TGCGCCAGCAGTGAGACTAGCGGGTGGGTAACAGATACGCAGTATTTT CASSETSGWVTDTQYF
TRBJ2-3 TRBD1 TRBV19 NA TGTGCCAGTAGTATTGACAGGGGATACACAGATACGCAGTATTTT CASSIDRGYTDTQYF
TRBJ2-1 TRBD2 TRBV5-1 NA TGCGCCAGCAGCTTGGCCCCCGCGGGAGGGCCGGGTGAGCAGTTCTTC CASSLAPAGGPGEQFF
TRBJ2-1 TRBD2 TRBV29-1 NA TGCAGCGTTGAAGCGGCTAGCGGCTTGACCAATGAGCAGTTCTTC CSVEAASGLTNEQFF
TRBJ2-5 NA TRBV9 NA TGTGCCAGCAGCGCCGCAGGCGCGTACCAAGAGACCCAGTACTTC CASSAAGAYQETQYF